This T cell receptor beta chain was identified in a study of blood T cell repertoires in COVID-19. Study information: Acute and convalescent COVID-19 specimens originated in the United States, Italy and Spain. PBMCs, B-cell-depleted T cells, or T cells provided the cDNA or gDNA that made up the material.

As to this clone: Other DNA sequences within the sample encode an identical CDR3.

The Seattle site enrolled patients during active infection and followed them longitudinally. Germline V CDR1 and CDR2: SEHNR, FQNEAQ (reference sequence). The CDR3 length is 14 residues. Trimming cost V 4 bases and J 0 bases, with 7 bases left between them. As processed by the authors: Nucleated cell number was recorded as an estimate derived from reference gene primer amplification. Generated by immunoSEQ multiplex PCR, the TCRdb table keeps only in-frame clones and is missing some. Clonal size and the V and J genes are those of that table, whereas D and trimming came from the DNA. The sample shows around 310,000 clones, 80% to 95% of them seen only once.

This chain connects TRBV7-9 to TRBJ2-1; tentative D call: TRBD2 (6 bases). Specimen: peripheral blood. The sequence derives from a woman aged 25 to 45 with COVID-19, enrolled during active disease. CDR3 protein: CASSSGSSYNEQFF. Written as DNA, the CDR3 is TGTGCCAGCAGCTCCGGGAGCTCCTACAATGAGCAGTTCTTC.